Presented here are 21 T cell receptor beta chains from one specimen sequenced in a study of blood T cell repertoires in COVID-19. Clones were read by immunoSEQ multiplex PCR, and TCRdb kept only the in-frame ones, dropping some. The table has roughly 100,000 clones, approximately 90% seen once. The source material was peripheral blood. These receptors all come from a woman aged 80 or over with active COVID-19.

CDR3 sequence: CATSRETRVAKNIQYF. In DNA, the CDR3 is TGTGCCACCAGCAGAGAAACCAGGGTGGCCAAAAACATTCAGTACTTC. The chain is built from TRBV15 and TRBJ2-4; maybe TRBD1 (5 bases). With 0 bases removed from V and 1 base from J, the gap between germline ends came to 10 bases. The germline gives CDR1 LNHNV, CDR2 YYDKDF (reference sequence). The CDR3 loop spans 16 amino acids. The entire variable domain, with the rest obtained from reference TRBV15 and TRBJ2-4, is as follows: DAMVIQNPRYQVTQFGKPVTLSCSQTLNHNVMYWYQQKSSQAPKLLFHYYDKDFNNEADTPDNFQSRRPNTSFCFLDIRSPGLGDTAMYLCATSRETRVAKNIQYFGAGTRLSVL.

The chain joins TRBV19 to TRBJ2-5; D not certain. Per the germline V gene, CDR1 is LNHDA and CDR2 is SQIVND (reference sequence). Trimming left V 6 bases short and J 4 bases short, with 9 bases between. CDR3 size: 12 residues. This chain's CDR3 is CASSPSGETQYF. CDR3 sequence (DNA): TGTGCCAGTAGCCCCTCCGGAGAGACCCAGTACTTC.

The V call is TRBV18, the J call TRBJ1-3, with D unclear. Per the germline V gene, CDR1 is KGHSH and CDR2 is LQKENI. The V end was cut by 6 bases, the J end by 0 bases, with 9 bases between. The CDR3 runs 14 residues. The CDR3 loop reads CASSREHSGNTIYF. Written as DNA, the CDR3 is TGTGCCAGCTCGCGGGAGCACTCTGGAAACACCATATATTTT.

This sequence joins TRBV28 and TRBJ1-2; perhaps TRBD1 as D (6 bases). V dropped 2 bases and J dropped 2 bases, with 18 bases sitting between them. The CDR3 extends over 17 amino acids. Germline lookup yields CDR1 MDHEN and CDR2 SYDVKM. The CDR3 region has the DNA TGTGCCAGCAGTTTACATTCGGTGGGACACCAAAACTATGGCTACACCTTC. Amino acid sequence: CASSLHSVGHQNYGYTF.

V and J are TRBV27 and TRBJ2-5; D possibly corresponds to TRBD1 (6 bases). The V gene lost 10 bases and the J gene lost 3 bases, with 21 bases spanning the gap. The CDR3 runs 15 residues. In germline, CDR1 is MNHEY, CDR2 SMNVEV (reference sequence). CDR3 sequence reads: CATKSTGKGEETQYF. DNA for the CDR3: TGTGCCACCAAATCGACCGGGAAGGGGGAAGAGACCCAGTACTTC.

A note on this clone: This sample includes further DNA sequences coding for the same CDR3. This chain uses TRBV7-9 with TRBJ2-3; 12 nucleotides match TRBD2. CDR1 SEHNR and CDR2 FQNEAQ come from the germline V gene (reference sequence). The CDR3 contains 16 residues. V lost 5 bases and J lost 0; bases outside the gene matches: 3. The CDR3 DNA sequence: TGTGCCAGCAGCCTTGGGACTAGCGGGAGCACAGATACGCAGTATTTT. This gives the protein CASSLGTSGSTDTQYF.

The genes are TRBV10-3 and TRBJ2-7; 9 bases agree with TRBD1. CDR3 length: 19 amino acids. The trim removed 6 bases at V and 2 bases at J, leaving 20 bases unmatched. CDR1 and CDR2 from the germline V gene are ENHRY and SYGVKD. The CDR3 DNA reads TGTGCCATCAGCCCCGGGACAGGGAAATTGAGGGGGACCACCTACGAGCAGTACTTC. Its protein product is CAISPGTGKLRGTTYEQYF.

The J gene is TRBJ1-1, the V gene TRBV7-2; the D gene is possibly TRBD1 (5 bases). There are 13 residues in the CDR3. The germline CDR1 and CDR2 sequences are SGHTA and FQGNSA. Trimming shortened V by 5 bases and J by 8 bases, and 15 bases separated the two germline ends. CDR3 bases: TGTGCCAGCAGCCGATCGACAGAAGGGGAAGCTTTCTTT. Translated: CASSRSTEGEAFF.

The chain recombines TRBV7-2 with TRBJ1-5; D is unclear. This CDR3 contains 13 residues. CDR1 and CDR2 (germline): SGHTA, FQGNSA. The ends were cut back, 5 bases at V and 12 bases at J, with 17 bases in the middle. DNA for the CDR3: TGTGCCAGCAGCCTACTGACGGGGTGGGACCAGCATTTT. This codes for CASSLLTGWDQHF.

V gene TRBV18 combines with J gene TRBJ1-1; 10 bases fit TRBD1. CDR1 is KGHSH, CDR2 LQKENI, per germline. V trimming: 3 bases; J trimming: 4 bases; junction bases outside the gene matches: 2. The CDR3 runs 14 residues. The DNA of the CDR3 is TGTGCCAGCTCACCCGGACAGGGGGGCACTGAAGCTTTCTTT. Translating it yields CASSPGQGGTEAFF. Combining the CDR3 with reference TRBV18 and TRBJ1-1 gives the whole variable domain NAGVMQNPRHLVRRRGQEARLRCSPMKGHSHVYWYRQLPEEGLKFMVYLQKENIIDESGMPKERFSAEFPKEGPSILRIQQVVRGDSAAYFCASSPGQGGTEAFFGQGTRLTVV.

This rearrangement joins TRBV15 to TRBJ2-1, with TRBD2 identical over 15 bases. This CDR3 is built from 16 residues. CDR1 and CDR2 from the germline V gene are LNHNV and YYDKDF (reference sequence). V lost 4 bases to trimming and J lost 8 bases; unmatched junction nucleotides: 6. CDR3 loop: CATSIGLAGGIDEQFF. CDR3 DNA: TGTGCCACCAGCATCGGACTAGCGGGAGGGATCGATGAGCAGTTCTTC.

V and J are TRBV28 and TRBJ2-2; TRBD2 aligns across 15 bases. There are 19 residues in the CDR3. Per germline, CDR1 MDHEN and CDR2 SYDVKM. V trimming: 5 bases; J trimming: 4 bases; junction bases outside the gene matches: 11. The DNA of the CDR3 is TGTGCCAGCAGTCGCAGGGGACTAGCGGGAGGTACGATCACCGGGGAGCTGTTTTTT. Translation: CASSRRGLAGGTITGELFF.

The chain joins TRBV7-9 to TRBJ1-1; possibly TRBD1 for D (6 bases). The CDR3 has 17 amino acids. Looked up from germline, CDR1 is SEHNR and CDR2 is FQNEAQ (reference sequence). V was clipped by 5 bases and J by 1 base, with 20 bases between them. In nucleotides, the CDR3 is TGTGCCAGCAGCCAAAATCCCTCGTGGGGGCCGAACACTGAAGCTTTCTTT. It is translated as CASSQNPSWGPNTEAFF.

This chain uses TRBV29-1 with TRBJ2-5; 7 bases map to TRBD2. Germline loops: CDR1 SQVTM, CDR2 ANQGSEA. This CDR3 is built from 15 residues. V lost 6 bases and J lost 0; bases outside the gene matches: 10. The DNA of the CDR3 is TGCAGCGTGTTAACTCCCGGGAGGAACCAAGAGACCCAGTACTTC. Translating gives CSVLTPGRNQETQYF.

V usage is TRBV6-2 or TRBV6-3 and J usage is TRBJ2-7; 11 positions match TRBD1. The ends lost 6 bases at V and 0 bases at J; junction bases unmatched: 4. Germline V CDR1 and CDR2: MNHEY, SVGEGT. This CDR3 is built from 15 residues. CDR3 loop: CASSRTGGVSYEQYF. The DNA for the CDR3 is TGTGCCAGCAGCCGGACAGGGGGCGTCTCCTACGAGCAGTACTTC.

This chain connects TRBV11-1 to TRBJ2-2; D not resolved. V lost 1 base, J lost 4 bases, and 7 bases lay in between. CDR3 length equals 14 residues. Germline CDR1 is SGHAT and CDR2 is FQDESV (reference sequence). Here the CDR3 reads CASSLVRSTGELFF. DNA of the CDR3: TGTGCCAGCAGCTTAGTGCGGTCCACCGGGGAGCTGTTTTTT.

The chain combines TRBV6-2 or TRBV6-3 with TRBJ2-5, with D perhaps matching TRBD1 (5 bases). CDR3 length equals 14 residues. V lost 5 bases to trimming and J lost 0 bases, with 10 bases between them. From germline, CDR1 is MNHEY and CDR2 SVGEGT. Written as DNA, the CDR3 is TGTGCCAGCAGTCAAACAGGCTACCAAGAGACCCAGTACTTC. Encoded protein: CASSQTGYQETQYF.

This clone was picked up one time. Lacking the conserved final phenylalanine or tryptophan, this CDR3 likely reflects a read error. The chain recombines TRBV5-1 with TRBJ1-2; tentative D call: TRBD1 (5 bases). Germline V gene sequence: CDR1 SGHRS, CDR2 YFSETQ. The germline V and J ends were trimmed by 0 bases and 4 bases, with 10 bases remaining between them. This CDR3 has 14 amino acids. The CDR3 region has the DNA TGCGCCAGCAGCTTGGGCACAGGCTTCTATGGCTACACCCTC. Protein product: CASSLGTGFYGYTL.

The chain combines TRBV7-2 with TRBJ2-7; 8 nucleotides agree with TRBD1. The germline gives CDR1 SGHTA, CDR2 FQGNSA. V shed 7 bases and J 4 bases; nucleotides not matched to a gene: 12. The CDR3 totals 15 residues. The CDR3 DNA sequence: TGTGCCAGCAACAGGGGGACCCAATGGGGTTACGAGCAGTACTTC. It is translated as CASNRGTQWGYEQYF.

This rearrangement joins TRBV28 to TRBJ2-6; tentatively, D is TRBD2 (5 bases). Germline V gives CDR1 MDHEN, CDR2 SYDVKM. The length of the CDR3 is 17 residues. Trimming took 7 bases from V and 2 from J, leaving 18 bases between them. CDR3: CASTRQSGRTGANVLTF. The CDR3 nucleotides are TGTGCCAGCACTAGGCAGTCGGGGAGAACTGGGGCCAACGTCCTGACTTTC.

The V call is TRBV19, the J call TRBJ2-3; D gene unclear. V was clipped by 5 bases and J by 4 bases, with 10 bases between them. The germline gives CDR1 LNHDA, CDR2 SQIVND (reference sequence). This CDR3 region has 13 residues. The chain's CDR3 is CASSPDRADTQYF. The CDR3, as DNA: TGTGCCAGTAGTCCTGACCGGGCAGATACGCAGTATTTT.